Listed here is a single T cell receptor beta chain. Sequencing used immunoSEQ multiplex PCR; TCRdb keeps in-frame clones, though not all of them. The data show approximately 190,000 clones, about 94% seen once. The data were obtained in a study of T cell responses to AZD1222 COVID-19 vaccine. This specimen was peripheral blood, taken 28 days after the second AZD1222 dose. The sequence was collected from an adult who received the AZD1222 COVID-19 vaccine.

The CDR3 nucleotides are TGTGCCAGCAAAGAGGGTGCAGGGCTTAATGAAAAACTGTTTTTT. It specifies CASKEGAGLNEKLFF. This chain connects TRBV6-5 to TRBJ1-4, with D perhaps TRBD1 (5 bases). The V end was cut by 7 bases, the J end by 4 bases, with 16 bases between. There are 15 residues in the CDR3. Germline loops: CDR1 MNHEY, CDR2 SVGAGI.